This T cell receptor (beta chain) was identified in a study of blood T cell repertoires in COVID-19. As for the study in general: The analysed material was cDNA or gDNA that came from T cells, B-cell-depleted T cells, or PBMCs.

This CDR3 has 17 residues. After removal of 4 bases from V and 1 base from J, the junction contained 5 bases not matched to a gene. Per germline, CDR1 SGHDT and CDR2 YYEEEE. Under the authors' procedure: The assay estimated nucleated cells by amplifying reference gene primers. Measured with immunoSEQ multiplex PCR; TCRdb has only the in-frame clones, and not every one. V and J calls and clone size are those listed in that table; D and trimming were worked out from the DNA. The sample yields under 150,000 clones, roughly 89% seen once. The TCR comes from a man aged 45-65 years with active or convalescent COVID-19. V is TRBV5-6 and J is TRBJ2-2; TRBD2 aligns across 12 bases. Source material: peripheral blood. The CDR3 sequence is CASSTLAGGWNTGELFF. CDR3 DNA sequence: TGTGCCAGCAGCACACTAGCGGGGGGATGGAACACCGGGGAGCTGTTTTTT.